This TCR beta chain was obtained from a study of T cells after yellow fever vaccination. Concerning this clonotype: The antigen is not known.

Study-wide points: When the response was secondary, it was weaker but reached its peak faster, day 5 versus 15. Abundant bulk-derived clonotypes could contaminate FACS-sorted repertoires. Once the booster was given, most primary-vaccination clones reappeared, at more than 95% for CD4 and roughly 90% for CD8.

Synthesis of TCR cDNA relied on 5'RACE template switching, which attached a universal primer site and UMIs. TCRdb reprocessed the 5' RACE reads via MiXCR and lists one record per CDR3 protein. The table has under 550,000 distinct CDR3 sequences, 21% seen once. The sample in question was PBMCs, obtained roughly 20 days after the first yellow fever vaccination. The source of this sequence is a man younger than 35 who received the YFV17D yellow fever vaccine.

CDR3 sequence (DNA): TGCAGCGTTGAAGGTGCGGTGCCCGAGGTTGATACGCAGTATTTT. It yields the protein CSVEGAVPEVDTQYF. V and J are TRBV29-1 and TRBJ2-3, with D hard to call. Germline V gene lookup returns CDR1 SQVTM and CDR2 ANQGSEA. Deletions cut 1 base from V and 6 bases from J, with 17 bases between. The CDR3 is 15 amino acids.